The rows below give T cell receptor beta chains drawn from one sample of a study of technical replicates of blood from a handful of donors. Assay: immunoSEQ multiplex PCR; the TCRdb copy retains only in-frame clones and omits some. The sample includes about 15,000 clones, 80% to 90% of them seen just once. Sequencing used PBMCs. The receptors were sampled from a human donor in good health. CDR3s include the opening cysteine and the closing phenylalanine or tryptophan. A D gene is named only where the DNA matches it firmly. Clone size is not always given. Where it is, it says once, few, many or a class for expanded clones.

j_gene	abundance	d_gene	v_gene	CDR3nt	CDR3aa
TRBJ2-7	.	TRBD2	TRBV18	TGTGCCAGCTCCCCGGGACTAGCGGCCGACTCCTACGAGCAGTACTTC	CASSPGLAADSYEQYF
TRBJ2-2	.	TRBD2	TRBV6-1	TGTGCCAGCAGTGAAGTCGTAGCGGGAGGGCCCGGGGAGCTGTTTTTT	CASSEVVAGGPGELFF
TRBJ2-1	.	TRBD2	TRBV6-6	TGTGCCAGCCGTAGCGGGAGGCCGGAGACTTACAATGAGCAGTTCTTC	CASRSGRPETYNEQFF
TRBJ2-3	.	TRBD2	TRBV5-1	TGCGCCAGCAGCTTGGGTGCTAGCGGATCTAGCACAGATACGCAGTATTTT	CASSLGASGSSTDTQYF
TRBJ2-3	once	.	TRBV6-5	TGTGCCAGCAGCGATGGGCAGGCAATGACGCAGTATTTT	CASSDGQAMTQYF
TRBJ2-1	.	TRBD2	TRBV7-6	TGTGCCAGCAGCCCCCGGGGGACTACCGACAATGAGCAGTTCTTC	CASSPRGTTDNEQFF
TRBJ2-3	.	TRBD2	TRBV7-8	TGTGCCATCCTTAGGCCTAGCGGATTTAGGGATACGCAGTATTTT	CAILRPSGFRDTQYF
TRBJ2-2	.	.	TRBV4-2	TGTGCCAGCAGCCACCCCGCAGGGGCCCTGAACACCGGGGAGCTGTTTTTT	CASSHPAGALNTGELFF
TRBJ1-2	.	TRBD1	TRBV4-1	TGCGCCAGCAGCCAAGACCGGACAGGGGGTAACTATGGCTACACCTTC	CASSQDRTGGNYGYTF
TRBJ2-7	.	TRBD2	TRBV27	TGTGCCAGCAGTTTACTGGGACTAGCGAAGAACTACGAGCAGTACTTC	CASSLLGLAKNYEQYF
TRBJ2-4	few	.	TRBV5-8	TGTGCCAGCAGTTTCCCTCAGGGCTTCGACATTCAGTACTTC	CASSFPQGFDIQYF
TRBJ2-1	.	.	TRBV7-8	TGTGCCAGCAGCTTACGGAGGGTTACGGGCAATGAGCAGTTCTTC	CASSLRRVTGNEQFF
TRBJ2-2	.	.	TRBV2	TGTGCCAGCAGTGTAGTTATGACCGGGGAGCTGTTTTTT	CASSVVMTGELFF
TRBJ2-5	.	TRBD2	TRBV7-9	TGTGCCAGCAGCTTAGGGGGGGGTCGGGAGACCCAGTACTTC	CASSLGGGRETQYF
TRBJ2-7	.	.	TRBV11-3	TGTGCCAGCAGCTTAGATCGGCGGCAGTCAAACGGCTCCTACGAGCAGTACTTC	CASSLDRRQSNGSYEQYF
TRBJ2-7	.	TRBD2	TRBV7-9	TGTGCCAGCAGCTTCGCGGGAGGCTACGAGCAGTACTTC	CASSFAGGYEQYF
TRBJ2-1	.	TRBD1	TRBV5-1	TGCACCAGCAGCTGGGACAGGGCGAGCGAGTACAATGAGCAGTTCTTC	CTSSWDRASEYNEQFF
TRBJ2-1	.	TRBD2	TRBV2	TGTGCCAGCAGTGACGGGTCGGGAGGGCCGCATGAGCAGTTCTTC	CASSDGSGGPHEQFF
TRBJ2-2	.	.	TRBV7-9	TGTGCCAGCAGCTACGGACAGGGGGAGCTGTTTTTT	CASSYGQGELFF
TRBJ1-5	.	TRBD1	TRBV18	TGTGCCAGCTCACCGGAGACAGGGGCAGGGCAGCCCCAGCATTTT	CASSPETGAGQPQHF
TRBJ2-4	.	.	TRBV5-1	TGCGCCAGCAGCTTGGAATACGTAGACAAAAACATTCAGTACTTC	CASSLEYVDKNIQYF
TRBJ2-3	.	.	TRBV4-2	TGTGCCAGCAGCCAAGGCCTCTCACGGAGCACAGATACGCAGTATTTT	CASSQGLSRSTDTQYF
TRBJ1-4	.	.	TRBV19	TGTGCCAGTACCCTAACCCCCGGGGAAAAACTGTTTTTT	CASTLTPGEKLFF
TRBJ2-1	.	.	TRBV11-1	TGTGCCAGCAGACAACCTCCGGGACTGGAGCAGTTCTTC	CASRQPPGLEQFF
TRBJ2-7	few	.	TRBV5-1	TGCGCCAGCAGCTTGGAGCGGTGGAGCTCCTACGAGCAGTACTTC	CASSLERWSSYEQYF
TRBJ1-1	once	.	TRBV7-9	TGTGCCAGCAGCGTAGATGGGGGCCCTACTATAGAAGCTTTCTTT	CASSVDGGPTIEAFF
TRBJ2-7	few	.	TRBV4-1	TGCGCCAGCAGCCTAGCGGACTCCTACGAGCAGTACTTC	CASSLADSYEQYF
TRBJ2-3	few	TRBD1	TRBV5-1	TGCGCCAGCAGCTTGGACAGGGGGGCAGATACGCAGTATTTT	CASSLDRGADTQYF
TRBJ2-3	.	TRBD2	TRBV6-1	TGTGCCAGCACCTTGACTAGCGTTAATGCAGATACGCAGTATTTT	CASTLTSVNADTQYF
TRBJ1-5	.	.	TRBV6-1	TGTGCCAGCAGTGAGCCGGGACTTCTAATCAATCAGCCCCAGCATTTT	CASSEPGLLINQPQHF
TRBJ1-1	few	.	TRBV5-4	TGTGCCAGCAGCCTAGGCCGGGGTCGATACATGAACACTGAAGCTTTCTTT	CASSLGRGRYMNTEAFF
TRBJ2-7	once	TRBD2	TRBV4-2	TGTGCCAGCAGCAGGACTAGCGGGCCCTACGAGCAGTACTTC	CASSRTSGPYEQYF
TRBJ2-7	.	TRBD1	TRBV9	TGTGCCAGCAGCGTAGCCGGAACAGGGGGCGTTTACGAGCAGTACTTC	CASSVAGTGGVYEQYF
TRBJ2-1	few	TRBD2	TRBV7-6	TGTGCCAGCAGCGGATCCGGGACTAGCGGGAGACATGAGCAGTTCTTC	CASSGSGTSGRHEQFF
TRBJ1-5	.	TRBD1	TRBV7-2	TGTGCCAGCAGCTTAGGAGGGACAGATCAGCCCCAGCATTTT	CASSLGGTDQPQHF
TRBJ2-1	.	TRBD2	TRBV5-1	TGCGCCAGCAAAGGGGGACTAGCGGGAGAGGGCGTGGTGGGTGAGCAGTTCTTC	CASKGGLAGEGVVGEQFF
TRBJ1-2	.	.	TRBV29-1	TGCAGCACCGGGACATTAGTCCCCTCCTATGGCTACACCTTC	CSTGTLVPSYGYTF
TRBJ2-7	once	TRBD1	TRBV5-1	TGCGCCAGCAGCTCGGCCGGGACAGGGTCGCTCTACGAGCAGTACTTC	CASSSAGTGSLYEQYF
TRBJ2-7	.	.	TRBV2	TGTGCCAGCGATGAGCCTCTCTCTTACGAGCAGTACTTC	CASDEPLSYEQYF
TRBJ1-4	few	TRBD1	TRBV6-4	TGTGCCAGCAGTGACTCTACGGACAGGGGAGGGGAAAAACTGTTTTTT	CASSDSTDRGGEKLFF
TRBJ1-2	.	.	TRBV6-5	TGTGCCAGCAGTTACTCGGGGGGTAACTATGGCTACACCTTC	CASSYSGGNYGYTF
TRBJ1-3	.	TRBD1	TRBV30	TGTGCCTGGAGTTTACGGGGACAGGGGTTTGGAAACACCATATATTTT	CAWSLRGQGFGNTIYF
TRBJ1-2	.	.	TRBV30	TGTGCCTGGCTCTACAGGAACTATGGCTACACCTTC	CAWLYRNYGYTF
TRBJ2-7	.	TRBD2	TRBV6-1	TGTGCCAGCAGACCCACTAGCGGGAGTATCCACGAGCAGTACTTC	CASRPTSGSIHEQYF
TRBJ2-3	few	.	TRBV6-1	TGTGCCAGCAGTGAAGCTGACGCCTCTTCAGAGGCGCAGTATTTT	CASSEADASSEAQYF
TRBJ2-5	.	.	TRBV11-2	TGTGCCAGCAGCTTAGGGGGGGGCAACCAAGAGACCCAGTACTTC	CASSLGGGNQETQYF
TRBJ2-7	.	.	TRBV20-1	TGCAGTGCTAGGGGGCATTTCGAGCAGTACTTC	CSARGHFEQYF
TRBJ2-2	.	.	TRBV5-1	TGCGCCAGCAGAAGAGTGCGACAGACGAACACCGGGGAGCTGTTTTTT	CASRRVRQTNTGELFF
TRBJ2-7	.	TRBD2	TRBV7-6	TGTGCCAGCAGCCCCTTATTTCTGGCTAGCGGGAGCCGATACGAGCAGTACTTC	CASSPLFLASGSRYEQYF
TRBJ2-5	once	.	TRBV11-1	TGTGCCAGCAGCTTAGCACGGGCAGGGCTGGAGACCCAGTACTTC	CASSLARAGLETQYF
TRBJ2-7	.	TRBD2	TRBV18	TGTGCCAGCTCCCTAACTAGCGCCCCTTATGCGGAGCAGTACTTC	CASSLTSAPYAEQYF
TRBJ2-7	.	.	TRBV27	TGTGCCAGCAGTTCCTTCCCTCGTACCTACGAGCAGTACTTC	CASSSFPRTYEQYF
TRBJ1-2	.	.	TRBV27	TGTGCCAGCAGTCTGGCCAGAAACTATGGCTACACCTTC	CASSLARNYGYTF